The entry that follows covers one T cell receptor beta chain sequence. Every patient underwent thyroid surgery untreated. The data belong to a study of metastatic and nonmetastatic thyroid tumors. The overall study: Comparison of repertoires was carried out across blood and tumor or nodule tissue from malignant and benign thyroid patients.

The CDR3 spans 14 residues. Germline assignment: CDR1 MNHNS and CDR2 SASEGT. The trim removed 8 bases at V and 6 bases at J, leaving 13 bases unmatched. TCRdb reprocessed the PCR reads via MiXCR. The profile shows about 93,000 clones, about 13% of them singletons. The receptor was isolated from a female donor with papillary thyroid cancer or a benign thyroid nodule (not recorded which). Some clones in this sample may be carry-over from other donors' samples. The sample taken for sequencing was blood. The rearrangement uses TRBV6-1 and TRBJ2-7; 7 positions agree with TRBD1. The CDR3 protein is CASGMEGGAGEQYF. In nucleotides, the CDR3 is TGTGCCAGCGGGATGGAAGGGGGCGCGGGCGAGCAGTACTTC.